This T cell receptor beta chain originates from a study of regulatory T cells in long-lasting Graves disease. Described time point: persistent/refractory GD, antithyroid drugs over 5 years with positive TRAb. The TCR library was made from RNA that had been extracted from PBMCs in TRIzol. To make TCR beta libraries, researchers used iRepertoire HTBI primers and Arm-PCR of CDR3 regions. TCRdb re-derived calls from the multiplex PCR reads in MiXCR, one entry per CDR3 protein. The data show 400,000 to 500,000 distinct CDR3 sequences, over 20% seen once. General study findings and limits: Only peripheral blood was studied, not thyroid tissue. TCR diversity was lower in persistent Graves' patients (versus newly diagnosed ones).

Concerning this clonotype: Its antigen is not known.

The input for sequencing was peripheral blood mononuclear cells (PBMCs), taken when the disease was refractory, from a patient treated with antithyroid drugs. The TCR originated in a female donor with Graves disease.

The CDR3 sequence: CASSYPLSVPDTQYF. In nucleotides, the CDR3 is TGTGCCAGCAGTTACCCCCTTTCGGTCCCCGATACGCAGTATTTT. The genes are TRBV6-9 and TRBJ2-3; no clear D gene. Trimming took 3 bases from V and 6 from J, leaving 16 bases between them. The CDR3 extends over 15 amino acids. Germline V CDR1 and CDR2: MNHGY, SVAAGI.